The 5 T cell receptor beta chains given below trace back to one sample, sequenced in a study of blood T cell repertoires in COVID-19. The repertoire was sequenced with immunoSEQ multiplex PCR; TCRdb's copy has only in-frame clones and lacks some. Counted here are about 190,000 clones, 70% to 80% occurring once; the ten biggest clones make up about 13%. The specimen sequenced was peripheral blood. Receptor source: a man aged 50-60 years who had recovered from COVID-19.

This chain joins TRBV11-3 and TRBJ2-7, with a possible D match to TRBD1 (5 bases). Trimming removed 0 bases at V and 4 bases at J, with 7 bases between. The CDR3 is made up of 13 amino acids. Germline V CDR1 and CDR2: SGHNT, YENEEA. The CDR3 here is CASSLDRDYEQYF. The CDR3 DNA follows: TGTGCCAGCAGCTTAGACAGGGATTACGAGCAGTACTTC.

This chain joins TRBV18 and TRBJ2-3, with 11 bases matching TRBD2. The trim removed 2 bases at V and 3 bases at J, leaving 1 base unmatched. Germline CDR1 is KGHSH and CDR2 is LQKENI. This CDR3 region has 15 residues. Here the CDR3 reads CASSPGTSGTDTQYF. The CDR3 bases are TGTGCCAGCTCACCAGGGACTAGCGGAACAGATACGCAGTATTTT. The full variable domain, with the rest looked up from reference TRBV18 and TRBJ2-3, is NAGVMQNPRHLVRRRGQEARLRCSPMKGHSHVYWYRQLPEEGLKFMVYLQKENIIDESGMPKERFSAEFPKEGPSILRIQQVVRGDSAAYFCASSPGTSGTDTQYFGPGTRLTVL.

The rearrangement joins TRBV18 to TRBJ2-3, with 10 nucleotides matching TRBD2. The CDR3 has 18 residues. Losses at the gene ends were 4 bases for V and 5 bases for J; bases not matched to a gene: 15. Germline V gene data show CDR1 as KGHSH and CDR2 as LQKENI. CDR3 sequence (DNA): TGTGCCAGCTCACTCAATACCCTTAATAGCGGGAGGAGAGATACGCAGTATTTT. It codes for CASSLNTLNSGRRDTQYF. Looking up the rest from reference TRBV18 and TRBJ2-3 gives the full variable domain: NAGVMQNPRHLVRRRGQEARLRCSPMKGHSHVYWYRQLPEEGLKFMVYLQKENIIDESGMPKERFSAEFPKEGPSILRIQQVVRGDSAAYFCASSLNTLNSGRRDTQYFGPGTRLTVL.

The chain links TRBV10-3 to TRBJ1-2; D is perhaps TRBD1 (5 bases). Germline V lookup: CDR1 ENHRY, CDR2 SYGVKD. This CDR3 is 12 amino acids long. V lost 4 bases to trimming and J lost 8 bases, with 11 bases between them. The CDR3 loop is CAISAQGRGYTF. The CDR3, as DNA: TGTGCCATCAGTGCGCAGGGCCGGGGCTACACCTTC.

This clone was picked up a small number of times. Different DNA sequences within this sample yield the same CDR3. The CDR3: CASSLDRGSSYEQYF. For the CDR3, the DNA is TGTGCCAGCAGCTTGGATCGGGGGAGCTCCTACGAGCAGTACTTC. The rearrangement joins TRBV5-4 to TRBJ2-7; possibly TRBD2 for D (6 bases). CDR3 size: 15 residues. The V end lost 0 bases, the J end lost 0 bases, and 10 bases lay between the germline ends. Germline V lookup: CDR1 SGHNT, CDR2 YYREEE (reference sequence).